This T cell receptor beta chain was recovered during a study of blood T cell repertoires in COVID-19. Study background: Samples representing acute and convalescent COVID-19 were sourced from the United States, Italy and Spain. T cells, B-cell-depleted T cells, or PBMCs provided the cDNA or gDNA that served as material.

Original processing methods: The assay estimated nucleated cells by amplifying reference gene primers. Generated by immunoSEQ multiplex PCR, the TCRdb table keeps only in-frame clones and is missing some. The V and J calls and clone size come from that table; D and trimming were worked out from the DNA. The table shows 200,000 to 250,000 clones, with approximately 90% occurring only once. Seattle researchers signed up patients amid active infection and tracked them longitudinally. V gave up 0 bases and J gave up 4 bases; unmatched junction bases: 3. The germline V gene has CDR1 SGHRS and CDR2 YFSETQ. The CDR3 runs 14 residues.

This chain links TRBV5-1 with TRBJ1-2, with 7 bases that match TRBD1. The specimen sequenced was peripheral blood. The clonotype was recovered from a young man with COVID-19, enrolled during active disease. The CDR3 nucleotides read TGCGCCAGCAGCTTGGATACAGGGGCCTATGGCTACACCTTC. It encodes CASSLDTGAYGYTF.